The entry that follows covers one T cell receptor (beta chain) sequence. This specimen comes from a study of control samples from healthy donors and cancer patients. V shed 7 bases and J 5 bases; nucleotides not matched to a gene: 5. The CDR3 loop spans 14 amino acids. Germline CDR1 reads SNHLY; CDR2 reads FYNNEI. Method: immunoSEQ multiplex PCR; TCRdb's copy keeps in-frame clones and lacks some. The sample lists 55,000 to 75,000 clones; about 87% were seen once. This chain uses TRBV2 with TRBJ2-2, with 9 bases that match TRBD1. Sample: PBMCs. The source of this sequence is a woman between 50 and 59 years old with head and neck cancer. The CDR3 sequence is CASIRDRATGELFF. As DNA, the CDR3 is TGTGCCAGCATCAGGGACAGGGCGACCGGGGAGCTGTTTTTT.